A single sample gave rise to the 27 T cell receptor beta chains below, sequenced in a study of siplizumab effects on memory and regulatory T cells. The repertoire was sequenced with immunoSEQ multiplex PCR; TCRdb's copy has only in-frame clones and lacks some. This sample carries around 15,000 clones, 40% to 45% of them seen once, and the ten largest clones take about 8.3%. The authors cocultured the mixed lymphocyte reaction cells at 37 degrees C for about six days. These receptors' antigens are unknown. Sequencing was carried out using CFSE-low (dividing) CD4+ T cells sorted from an allogeneic mixed lymphocyte reaction. Source of these receptors: a human donor in good health; the cells came from an allogeneic mixed lymphocyte reaction. Some clones in this sample may be carry-over from other donors' samples.

On this clone itself: At one end, the junction sequence differs from germline, possibly due to a read error. The genes are TRBV20-1 and TRBJ1-4; D is unclear. The CDR3 length is 8 residues. The germline V gene has CDR1 DFQATT and CDR2 SNEGSKA (reference sequence). CDR3 protein: CSARSTVF. CDR3 nucleotide sequence: TGCAGTGCTAGGTCAACTGTTTTT.

The genes are TRBV18 and TRBJ2-5; 7 bases fit TRBD1. Losses at the gene ends were 3 bases for V and 4 bases for J; bases not matched to a gene: 8. Germline values: CDR1 KGHSH, CDR2 LQKENI. The CDR3 totals 15 residues. The CDR3 nucleotides are TGTGCCAGCTCACCCGGGGATTACAGGGGAGAGACCCAGTACTTC. It specifies CASSPGDYRGETQYF.

The rearrangement links TRBV6-6 to TRBJ2-1, with D unclear. V gave up 0 bases and J gave up 3 bases, with 3 bases separating them. Germline CDR1 and CDR2: MNHNY and SVGAGI (reference sequence). CDR3 length: 13 residues. The CDR3 nucleotides read TGTGCCAGCAGTTACTCGCTCTACAATGAGCAGTTCTTC. It specifies CASSYSLYNEQFF.

DNA of the CDR3: TGTGCCAGCAGCCCGGGACAGGACACCAACGTCCTGACTTTC. Its protein product is CASSPGQDTNVLTF. The V gene is TRBV6-6, the J gene TRBJ2-6; 8 nucleotides line up with TRBD1. From germline, CDR1 is MNHNY and CDR2 SVGAGI (reference sequence). Trimming removed 6 bases from V and 8 bases from J; junction bases left unmatched: 6. This CDR3 has 14 amino acids.

The V call is TRBV9, the J call TRBJ1-3; D is possibly TRBD1 (5 bases). The CDR3 consists of 13 residues. Trimming left V 5 bases short and J 4 bases short, with 10 bases between. In germline, CDR1 is SGDLS, CDR2 YYNGEE. The CDR3 here is CASSEGQGNTIYF. CDR3 in DNA: TGTGCCAGCAGTGAGGGGCAAGGAAACACCATATATTTT. The full variable domain, in which reference TRBV9 and TRBJ1-3 provide the parts outside the CDR3, is DSGVTQTPKHLITATGQRVTLRCSPRSGDLSVYWYQQSLDQGLQFLIQYYNGEERAKGNILERFSAQQFPDLHSELNLSSLELGDSALYFCASSEGQGNTIYFGEGSWLTVV.

This sequence joins TRBV18 and TRBJ1-2; TRBD1 agrees at 7 bases. The CDR3 is 13 residues long. From germline, CDR1 is KGHSH and CDR2 LQKENI. The V gene end was trimmed by 4 bases and the J gene end by 5 bases; junction bases not matched to a gene: 4. CDR3 sequence: CASSQGADYGYTF. The CDR3 DNA sequence: TGTGCCAGCTCACAGGGGGCAGATTATGGCTACACCTTC.

The CDR3 here is CASSPGVNTEAFF. The CDR3 DNA follows: TGTGCCAGCTCACCAGGAGTGAACACTGAAGCTTTCTTT. The rearrangement links TRBV18 to TRBJ1-1; no definite D call. The germline V gene encodes CDR1 KGHSH and CDR2 LQKENI. V lost 2 bases and J lost 0, with 4 bases in between. CDR3 length: 13 residues. Variable domain in full (rest from reference TRBV18 and TRBJ1-1): NAGVMQNPRHLVRRRGQEARLRCSPMKGHSHVYWYRQLPEEGLKFMVYLQKENIIDESGMPKERFSAEFPKEGPSILRIQQVVRGDSAAYFCASSPGVNTEAFFGQGTRLTVV.

The chain has TRBV2 and TRBJ2-7; D gene ambiguous. This CDR3 contains 14 residues. Germline V CDR1 and CDR2: SNHLY, FYNNEI. Trimming took off 4 bases at V and 3 bases at J, with 13 bases between the two ends. The CDR3 is CASSVGALRYEQYF. The DNA of the CDR3 is TGTGCCAGCAGTGTAGGAGCCCTCCGCTACGAGCAGTACTTC.

CDR3 DNA: TGTGCCAGTAGTATTGGCGGGAGGGCCCGGATCGGGTACGAGCAGTACTTC. Translating gives CASSIGGRARIGYEQYF. The chain links TRBV19 to TRBJ2-7; 9 bases match TRBD2. In germline, CDR1 is LNHDA, CDR2 SQIVND (reference sequence). The CDR3 totals 17 residues. Losses at the gene ends were 3 bases for V and 4 bases for J; bases not matched to a gene: 13.

This clone is labeled medium-sized. The chain is built from TRBV2 and TRBJ2-7; D ambiguous. Germline CDR1 is SNHLY and CDR2 is FYNNEI. This CDR3 contains 11 residues. V was shortened by 3 bases and J by 3 bases, with 3 bases between the two germline ends. CDR3 bases: TGTGCCAGCAGTGAGGTCTACGAGCAGTACTTC. Its protein product is CASSEVYEQYF.

Concerning this clone: Its ends do not fully match the called genes, so a read error is possible. The CDR3 DNA follows: TGTGCCAGCTGTGAGGACCCTTGGGAGACCCAGTACTTC. This codes for CASCEDPWETQYF. This rearrangement joins TRBV2 to TRBJ2-5; D remains unclear. The CDR3 contains 13 residues. Germline values: CDR1 SNHLY, CDR2 FYNNEI. The variable domain in full, completed from reference TRBV2 and TRBJ2-5, reads EPEVTQTPSHQVTQMGQEVILRCVPISNHLYFYWYRQILGQKVEFLVSFYNNEISEKSEIFDDQFSVERPDGSNFTLKIRSTKLEDSAMYFCASCEDPWETQYFGPGTRLLVL.

V usage is TRBV5-4 and J usage is TRBJ1-2, with D unclear. This CDR3 has 13 residues. V lost 4 bases, J lost 8 bases, and 15 bases lay in between. Per the germline V gene, CDR1 is SGHNT and CDR2 is YYREEE (reference sequence). The CDR3 here is CASSQEGNPGYTF. CDR3 DNA sequence: TGTGCCAGCAGCCAAGAAGGGAATCCAGGCTACACCTTC.

This chain connects TRBV5-1 to TRBJ2-2; D is perhaps TRBD1 (6 bases). V lost 3 bases and J lost 7, with 19 bases in between. Germline CDR1 and CDR2: SGHRS and YFSETQ. The CDR3 has 16 amino acids. The CDR3 DNA follows: TGCGCCAGCAGCTACCTCAGGGGCCCCCCAGGCGGGGAGCTGTTTTTT. Translating it yields CASSYLRGPPGGELFF. Together with reference TRBV5-1 and TRBJ2-2, the CDR3 gives the full variable domain: KAGVTQTPRYLIKTRGQQVTLSCSPISGHRSVSWYQQTPGQGLQFLFEYFSETQRNKGNFPGRFSGRQFSNSRSEMNVSTLELGDSALYLCASSYLRGPPGGELFFGEGSRLTVL.

The chain combines TRBV6-1 with TRBJ1-3; 9 bases line up with TRBD1. This CDR3 has 14 residues. The germline V gene has CDR1 MNHNS and CDR2 SASEGT. V dropped 5 bases and J dropped 7; count of bases not matched to a gene: 6. The CDR3 protein is CASSYGTGRNTIYF. As DNA, the CDR3 is TGTGCCAGCAGTTATGGGACAGGGAGGAACACCATATATTTT.

The chain joins TRBV9 to TRBJ2-2, with 8 bases matching TRBD1. Germline lookup yields CDR1 SGDLS and CDR2 YYNGEE. The ends lost 4 bases at V and 1 base at J; junction bases unmatched: 3. This CDR3 spans 15 amino acids. The CDR3 DNA follows: TGTGCCAGCAGCATCGGGACAGGGAACACCGGGGAGCTGTTTTTT. The encoded protein is CASSIGTGNTGELFF.

This clone is a singleton in its sample. The chain couples TRBV18 to TRBJ2-5; maybe TRBD2 (6 bases). Trimming removed 9 bases from V and 10 bases from J, with 27 bases in between. CDR3 length: 15 residues. Germline V CDR1 and CDR2: KGHSH, LQKENI. CDR3 protein: CASRSGGAALVGQYF. DNA of the CDR3: TGTGCCAGTCGGTCTGGAGGGGCCGCTTTAGTCGGCCAGTACTTC.

V usage is TRBV6-1 and J usage is TRBJ1-5, with unresolved D. Germline V gene lookup returns CDR1 MNHNS and CDR2 SASEGT. V lost 1 base to trimming and J lost 7 bases, with 14 bases between them. The CDR3 consists of 15 residues. CDR3 sequence: CASSEEGGYPQPQHF. CDR3 bases: TGTGCCAGCAGTGAAGAGGGAGGGTATCCCCAGCCCCAGCATTTT.

This clone was detected only a few times. The V call is TRBV5-1, the J call TRBJ2-1, with TRBD1 as a possible D gene (6 bases). Looked up from germline, CDR1 is SGHRS and CDR2 is YFSETQ. Trimming took off 0 bases at V and 8 bases at J, with 12 bases between the two ends. This CDR3 contains 14 residues. CDR3 residues: CASSLDQGNYEQFF. Written as DNA, the CDR3 is TGCGCCAGCAGCTTGGATCAGGGGAACTATGAGCAGTTCTTC.

This clone was picked up a small number of times. This rearrangement joins TRBV7-9 to TRBJ2-1, with TRBD2 identical over 10 bases. The germline CDR1 and CDR2 sequences are SEHNR and FQNEAQ (reference sequence). V lost 0 bases and J lost 3; bases outside the gene matches: 2. The CDR3 has 16 residues. Here the CDR3 DNA reads TGTGCCAGCAGCTTAGCCCTAGCGGGAGTCTACAATGAGCAGTTCTTC. Residues: CASSLALAGVYNEQFF.

This clone was recorded at least ten times. The chain couples TRBV5-4 to TRBJ2-1, with D possibly being TRBD2 (6 bases). Germline V gives CDR1 SGHNT, CDR2 YYREEE (reference sequence). V was shortened by 0 bases and J by 1 base, with 8 bases between the two germline ends. The CDR3 has 15 residues. CDR3: CASSLDAGSYNEQFF. The CDR3 DNA follows: TGTGCCAGCAGCTTGGATGCGGGGTCCTACAATGAGCAGTTCTTC. The complete variable domain, with remaining parts taken from reference TRBV5-4 and TRBJ2-1, reads ETGVTQSPTHLIKTRGQQVTLRCSSQSGHNTVSWYQQALGQGPQFIFQYYREEENGRGNFPPRFSGLQFPNYSSELNVNALELDDSALYLCASSLDAGSYNEQFFGPGTRLTVL.

This clone came up a few times. The chain couples TRBV2 to TRBJ2-7; 8 positions match TRBD1. The CDR3 is made up of 14 amino acids. J gave up 2 bases and V 4 bases, and 4 bases lay outside the gene matches. Per the germline V gene, CDR1 is SNHLY and CDR2 is FYNNEI. The CDR3 loop is CASSALQGAYEQYF. In nucleotides, the CDR3 is TGTGCCAGCAGTGCCCTACAGGGGGCCTACGAGCAGTACTTC.

This clone was detected only a few times. The CDR3 protein is CASSLDPSSGNTIYF. In DNA form, the CDR3 reads TGTGCCAGCAGCCTCGACCCGTCTTCTGGAAACACCATATATTTT. J is TRBJ1-3 and V is TRBV5-4; D ambiguous. The germline V gene encodes CDR1 SGHNT and CDR2 YYREEE (reference sequence). With 4 bases removed from V and 1 base from J, the gap between germline ends came to 12 bases. The CDR3 spans 15 residues.

This clone was detected only a few times. The V and J genes are TRBV29-1 and TRBJ1-1, with TRBD1 matching 7 bases. The CDR3 loop spans 12 amino acids. Germline assignment: CDR1 SQVTM and CDR2 ANQGSEA. The J segment lost 3 bases and the V segment lost 7 bases, leaving 5 bases of the junction unmatched. The CDR3 loop is CSADRAYTEAFF. The CDR3 nucleotides read TGCAGCGCTGACAGGGCATACACTGAAGCTTTCTTT. The variable domain in full, completed from reference TRBV29-1 and TRBJ1-1, reads SAVISQKPSRDICQRGTSLTIQCQVDSQVTMMFWYRQQPGQSLTLIATANQGSEATYESGFVIDKFPISRPNLTFSTLTVSNMSPEDSSIYLCSADRAYTEAFFGQGTRLTVV.

The chain uses TRBV14 and TRBJ2-7; maybe TRBD2 (5 bases). The CDR3 runs to 13 residues. V lost 2 bases to trimming and J lost 1 base, with 6 bases between them. Per germline, CDR1 SGHDN and CDR2 FVKESK. The CDR3, as DNA: TGTGCCAGCAGCCAATCGGGGTCCTACGAGCAGTACTTC. Protein sequence: CASSQSGSYEQYF.

The V gene is TRBV18, the J gene TRBJ2-1, with D possibly being TRBD1 (5 bases). This CDR3 region has 17 residues. The V gene's germline CDR1 is KGHSH and CDR2 LQKENI. V was trimmed by 0 bases and J by 0 bases, leaving 12 bases between them. This chain's CDR3 is CASSPPQGQSSYNEQFF. The CDR3 region has the DNA TGTGCCAGCTCACCACCTCAGGGTCAGAGCTCCTACAATGAGCAGTTCTTC.

The table lists this clone with a count of one. The J gene is TRBJ2-1, the V gene TRBV19; 12 nucleotides agree with TRBD2. Germline V CDR1 and CDR2: LNHDA, SQIVND (reference sequence). The CDR3 loop spans 15 amino acids. The trim removed 5 bases at V and 4 bases at J, leaving 3 bases unmatched. Here the CDR3 DNA reads TGTGCCAGTAGTTTACTAGCGGGAGGATACAATGAGCAGTTCTTC. Amino acid sequence: CASSLLAGGYNEQFF.

The V gene is TRBV20-1, the J gene TRBJ1-1; D not certain. V lost 8 bases to trimming and J lost 0 bases, with 1 base between them. The CDR3 covers 9 residues. The germline V gene has CDR1 DFQATT and CDR2 SNEGSKA (reference sequence). The CDR3 nucleotides read TGCAGTATGAACACTGAAGCTTTCTTT. Amino acids: CSMNTEAFF.